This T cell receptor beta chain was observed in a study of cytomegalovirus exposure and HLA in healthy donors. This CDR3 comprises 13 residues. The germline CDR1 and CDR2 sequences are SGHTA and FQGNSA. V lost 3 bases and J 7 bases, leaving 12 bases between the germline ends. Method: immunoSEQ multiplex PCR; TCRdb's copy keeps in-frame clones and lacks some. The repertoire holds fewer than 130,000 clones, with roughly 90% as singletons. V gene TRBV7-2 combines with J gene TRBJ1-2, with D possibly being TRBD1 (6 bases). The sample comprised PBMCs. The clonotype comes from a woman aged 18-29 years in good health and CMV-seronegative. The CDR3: CASSLNRVAGYTF. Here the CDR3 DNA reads TGTGCCAGCAGCTTGAACAGGGTTGCTGGCTACACCTTC.